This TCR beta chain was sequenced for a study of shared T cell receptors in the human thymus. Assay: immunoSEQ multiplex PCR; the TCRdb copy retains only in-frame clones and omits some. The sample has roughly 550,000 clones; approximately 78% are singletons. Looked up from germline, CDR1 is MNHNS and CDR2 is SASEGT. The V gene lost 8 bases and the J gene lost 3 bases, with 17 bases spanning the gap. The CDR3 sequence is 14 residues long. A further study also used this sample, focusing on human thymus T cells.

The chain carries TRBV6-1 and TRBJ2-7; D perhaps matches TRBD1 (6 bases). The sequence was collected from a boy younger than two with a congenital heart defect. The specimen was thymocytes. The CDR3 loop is CASRPLGDIYEQYF. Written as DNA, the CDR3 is TGTGCCAGCCGACCGCTGGGGGACATCTACGAGCAGTACTTC.